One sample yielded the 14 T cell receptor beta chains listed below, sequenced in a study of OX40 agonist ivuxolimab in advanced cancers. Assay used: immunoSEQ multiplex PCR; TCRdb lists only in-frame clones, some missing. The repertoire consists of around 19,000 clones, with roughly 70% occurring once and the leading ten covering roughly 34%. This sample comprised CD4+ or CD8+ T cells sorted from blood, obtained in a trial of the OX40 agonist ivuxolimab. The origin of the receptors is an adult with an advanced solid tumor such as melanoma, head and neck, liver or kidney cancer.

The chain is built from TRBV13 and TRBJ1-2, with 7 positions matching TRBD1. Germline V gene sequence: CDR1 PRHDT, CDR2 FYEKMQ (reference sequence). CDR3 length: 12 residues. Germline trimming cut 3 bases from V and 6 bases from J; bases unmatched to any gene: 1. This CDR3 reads CASSFDRDGYTF. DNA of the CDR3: TGTGCCAGCAGCTTCGACAGGGATGGCTACACCTTC.

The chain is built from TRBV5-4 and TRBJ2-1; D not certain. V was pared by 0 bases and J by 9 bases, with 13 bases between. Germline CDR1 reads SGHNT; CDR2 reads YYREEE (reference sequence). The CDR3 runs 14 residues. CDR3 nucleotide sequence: TGTGCCAGCAGCTTGGGGCCGTTAGCTGTTGAGCAGTTCTTC. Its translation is CASSLGPLAVEQFF.

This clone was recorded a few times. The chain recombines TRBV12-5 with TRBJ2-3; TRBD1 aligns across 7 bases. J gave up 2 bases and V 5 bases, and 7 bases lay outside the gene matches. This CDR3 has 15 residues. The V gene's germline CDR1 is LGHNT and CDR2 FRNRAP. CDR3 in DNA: TGTGCTAGTGGTCAGGGGACAGTGAACACAGATACGCAGTATTTT. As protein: CASGQGTVNTDTQYF.

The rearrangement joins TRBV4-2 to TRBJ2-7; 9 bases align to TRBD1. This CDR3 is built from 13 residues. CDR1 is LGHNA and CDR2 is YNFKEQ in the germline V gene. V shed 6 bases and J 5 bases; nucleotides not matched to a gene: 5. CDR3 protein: CASSDRGGNEQYF. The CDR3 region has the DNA TGTGCCAGCAGTGACAGGGGGGGGAACGAGCAGTACTTC.

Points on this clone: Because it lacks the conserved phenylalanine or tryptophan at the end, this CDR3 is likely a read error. In DNA form, the CDR3 reads TGCGCCAGCAGCCAAGGCATGAGTAGCAATCAGCCCCAGCATTCT. It is translated as CASSQGMSSNQPQHS. The chain couples TRBV4-1 to TRBJ1-5; D remains ambiguous. Germline V gives CDR1 MGHRA, CDR2 YSYEKL. With 1 base removed from V and 0 bases from J, the gap between germline ends came to 7 bases. The CDR3 sequence is 15 residues long.

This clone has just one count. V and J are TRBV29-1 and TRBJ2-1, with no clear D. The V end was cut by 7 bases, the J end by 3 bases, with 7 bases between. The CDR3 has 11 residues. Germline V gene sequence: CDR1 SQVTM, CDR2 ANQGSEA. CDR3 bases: TGCAGCGCTCCGGTCTACAATGAGCAGTTCTTC. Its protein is CSAPVYNEQFF.

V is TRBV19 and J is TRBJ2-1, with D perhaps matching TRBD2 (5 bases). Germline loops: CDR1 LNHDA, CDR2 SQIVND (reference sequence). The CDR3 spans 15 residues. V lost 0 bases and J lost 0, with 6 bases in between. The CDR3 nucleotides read TGTGCCAGTAGTATAGAGGCGGGCTCCTACAATGAGCAGTTCTTC. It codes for CASSIEAGSYNEQFF.

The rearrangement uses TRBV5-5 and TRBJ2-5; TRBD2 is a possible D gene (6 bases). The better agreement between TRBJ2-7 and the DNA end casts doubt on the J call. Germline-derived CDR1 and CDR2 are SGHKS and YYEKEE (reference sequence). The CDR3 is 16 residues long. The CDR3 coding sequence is TGTGCCAGCAGCAAAATCCGGGACTCGATCTCCTACGAGCAGTACTTC. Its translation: CASSKIRDSISYEQYF.

CDR3: CASSFDRAQNYGYTF. The CDR3 region has the DNA TGTGCCAGCAGCTTCGACAGAGCCCAAAACTATGGCTACACCTTC. The chain couples TRBV5-5 to TRBJ1-2; D may be TRBD1 (5 bases). CDR1 is SGHKS and CDR2 is YYEKEE in the germline V gene (reference sequence). V dropped 2 bases and J dropped 2 bases, with 13 bases sitting between them. This CDR3 has 15 amino acids. The complete variable domain, with remaining parts taken from reference TRBV5-5 and TRBJ1-2, reads DAGVTQSPTHLIKTRGQQVTLRCSPISGHKSVSWYQQVLGQGPQFIFQYYEKEERGRGNFPDRFSARQFPNYSSELNVNALLLGDSALYLCASSFDRAQNYGYTFGSGTRLTVV.

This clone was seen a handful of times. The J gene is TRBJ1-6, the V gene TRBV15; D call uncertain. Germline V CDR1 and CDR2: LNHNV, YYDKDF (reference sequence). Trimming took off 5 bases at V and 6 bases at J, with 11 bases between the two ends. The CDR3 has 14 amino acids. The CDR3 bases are TGTGCCACCAGCCCCGCGCGGTTTAATTCACCCCTCCACTTT. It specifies CATSPARFNSPLHF. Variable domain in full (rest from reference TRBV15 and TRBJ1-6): DAMVIQNPRYQVTQFGKPVTLSCSQTLNHNVMYWYQQKSSQAPKLLFHYYDKDFNNEADTPDNFQSRRPNTSFCFLDIRSPGLGDTAMYLCATSPARFNSPLHFGNGTRLTVT.

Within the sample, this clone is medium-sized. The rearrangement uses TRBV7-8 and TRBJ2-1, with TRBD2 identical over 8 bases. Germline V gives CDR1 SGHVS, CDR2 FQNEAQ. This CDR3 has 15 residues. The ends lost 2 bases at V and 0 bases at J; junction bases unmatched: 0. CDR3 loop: CASSLSGSSYNEQFF. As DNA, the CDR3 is TGTGCCAGCAGCTTAAGCGGGAGCTCCTACAATGAGCAGTTCTTC.

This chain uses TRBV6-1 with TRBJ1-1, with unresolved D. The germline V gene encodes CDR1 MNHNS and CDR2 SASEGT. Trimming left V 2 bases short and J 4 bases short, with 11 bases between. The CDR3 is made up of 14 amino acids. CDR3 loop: CASSELKWGTEAFF. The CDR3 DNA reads TGTGCCAGCAGTGAATTAAAGTGGGGCACTGAAGCTTTCTTT.

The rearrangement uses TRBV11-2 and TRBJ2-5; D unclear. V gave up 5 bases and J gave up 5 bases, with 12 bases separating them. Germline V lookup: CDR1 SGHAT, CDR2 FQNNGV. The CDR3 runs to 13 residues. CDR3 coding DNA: TGTGCCAGCAGCCTAAACCATTTTGAGACCCAGTACTTC. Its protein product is CASSLNHFETQYF.

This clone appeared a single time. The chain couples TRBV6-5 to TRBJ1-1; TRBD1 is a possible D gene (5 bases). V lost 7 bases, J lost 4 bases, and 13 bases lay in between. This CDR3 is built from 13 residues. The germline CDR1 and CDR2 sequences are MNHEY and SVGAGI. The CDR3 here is CASTPRGLTEAFF. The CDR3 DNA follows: TGTGCCAGCACCCCCCGGGGACTCACTGAAGCTTTCTTT.